Listed here are 22 T cell receptor beta chains from one sample, sequenced in a study of control samples from healthy donors and cancer patients. TCRdb keeps only in-frame clones here, not all; method: immunoSEQ multiplex PCR. The sample has about 120,000 clones, approximately 90% seen once; the top ten hold roughly 2.5%. The sequencing input was blood. All receptors derive from a woman between 70 and 85 years old in good health.

This clone was detected a few times. V usage is TRBV6-5 and J usage is TRBJ2-7, with a tentative D call TRBD1 (6 bases). Germline CDR1 is MNHEY and CDR2 is SVGAGI. V lost 3 bases and J lost 2, with 14 bases in between. This CDR3 spans 15 amino acids. The CDR3 DNA is TGTGCCAGCAGTTATCGGTTTGCAGGGGCCTACGAGCAGTACTTC. Its protein is CASSYRFAGAYEQYF.

The chain carries TRBV27 and TRBJ1-3; D remains ambiguous. The germline V gene has CDR1 MNHEY and CDR2 SMNVEV (reference sequence). This CDR3 is 15 amino acids long. The ends were cut back, 2 bases at V and 7 bases at J, with 15 bases in the middle. CDR3 region: CASSLTTELGNTIYF. The CDR3 DNA sequence: TGTGCCAGCAGTTTAACCACCGAGCTGGGGAACACCATATATTTT.

The chain combines TRBV6-2 or TRBV6-3 with TRBJ1-1; D is undetermined. The length of the CDR3 is 14 residues. CDR1 and CDR2 from the germline V gene are MNHEY and SVGEGT. V dropped 2 bases and J dropped 6 bases, with 13 bases sitting between them. Here the CDR3 reads CASSYDSGAAEAFF. CDR3 coding DNA: TGTGCCAGCAGTTACGATTCCGGTGCGGCTGAAGCTTTCTTT.

This sequence joins TRBV7-9 and TRBJ2-1; D is undetermined. With 4 bases removed from V and 0 bases from J, the gap between germline ends came to 13 bases. The CDR3 sequence is 16 residues long. Germline lookup yields CDR1 SEHNR and CDR2 FQNEAQ (reference sequence). The CDR3 sequence is CASSSPRTTSYNEQFF. CDR3 in DNA: TGTGCCAGCAGCTCCCCCCGGACGACCTCCTACAATGAGCAGTTCTTC.

Here the CDR3 DNA reads TGTGCCAGCAGCTTAGATAAAGCCAGGGGAAACACCATATATTTT. It specifies CASSLDKARGNTIYF. The V call is TRBV7-8, the J call TRBJ1-3; D gene ambiguous. V lost 1 base to trimming and J lost 4 bases, with 11 bases between them. This CDR3 has 15 residues. The germline V gene encodes CDR1 SGHVS and CDR2 FQNEAQ.

The chain uses TRBV9 and TRBJ2-5, with 8 bases identical to TRBD2. Germline CDR1 is SGDLS and CDR2 is YYNGEE. J lost 5 bases, V lost 0 bases, and 6 bases had no gene match. CDR3 length equals 15 residues. CDR3 DNA sequence: TGTGCCAGCAGCGTAGACGGGGGGGCTAGGGAGACCCAGTACTTC. This sequence encodes CASSVDGGARETQYF.

The chain recombines TRBV29-1 with TRBJ2-1; a possible D gene is TRBD1 (6 bases). The CDR3 loop spans 14 amino acids. V was pared by 6 bases and J by 4 bases, with 16 bases between. From germline, CDR1 is SQVTM and CDR2 ANQGSEA. CDR3 protein: CSVEPYGQYNEQFF. The CDR3 DNA reads as TGCAGCGTAGAACCCTACGGACAGTACAATGAGCAGTTCTTC.

The V call is TRBV7-8, the J call TRBJ1-2, with D tentatively TRBD1 (5 bases). CDR3 length: 15 residues. The ends were cut back, 1 base at V and 4 bases at J, with 13 bases in the middle. Germline values: CDR1 SGHVS, CDR2 FQNEAQ. The CDR3 DNA is TGTGCCAGCAGCTTAGTCCGGGACGGAACCTATGGCTACACCTTC. It is translated as CASSLVRDGTYGYTF.

The chain is built from TRBV4-2 and TRBJ1-5; D may be TRBD1 (6 bases). The V and J ends lost 1 base and 7 bases respectively, with 14 bases between them. CDR1 and CDR2 from the germline V gene are LGHNA and YNFKEQ. The CDR3 runs to 15 residues. CDR3 in DNA: TGTGCCAGCAGCCAAGGGGGGCAGGGCGGACAGCCCCAGCATTTT. As protein: CASSQGGQGGQPQHF.

The chain carries TRBV2 and TRBJ1-1; D gene unclear. The germline V gene encodes CDR1 SNHLY and CDR2 FYNNEI. The CDR3 covers 14 residues. V dropped 3 bases and J dropped 2 bases, with 10 bases sitting between them. The CDR3 loop reads CASSEISGNTEAFF. The CDR3 DNA reads TGTGCCAGCAGTGAGATTTCCGGTAACACTGAAGCTTTCTTT.

The chain employs TRBV7-3 and TRBJ2-3, with a tentative D call TRBD2 (5 bases). The length of the CDR3 is 15 residues. In germline, CDR1 is SGHTA, CDR2 FQGTGA. V lost 1 base and J 0 bases, leaving 8 bases between the germline ends. The CDR3, as DNA: TGTGCCAGCAGCTTAAGTGGACTCAGCACAGATACGCAGTATTTT. It specifies CASSLSGLSTDTQYF.

The genes are TRBV19 and TRBJ2-2; D possibly corresponds to TRBD1 (5 bases). From germline, CDR1 is LNHDA and CDR2 SQIVND (reference sequence). Trimming removed 3 bases at V and 6 bases at J, with 17 bases between. The CDR3 is made up of 16 amino acids. As DNA, the CDR3 is TGTGCCAGTAGTATGGGGCATGGGGAAGGGGCCGGGGAGCTGTTTTTT. The encoded protein is CASSMGHGEGAGELFF.

The J gene is TRBJ1-1, the V gene TRBV3-1 (or the pseudogene TRBV3-2); D not resolved. The CDR3 has 15 amino acids. The ends were cut back, 3 bases at V and 1 base at J, with 12 bases in the middle. Germline V lookup: CDR1 LGHDT, CDR2 YNNKEL (reference sequence). The CDR3: CASSHLSMTNTEAFF. The CDR3 DNA is TGTGCCAGCAGCCACTTGAGCATGACGAACACTGAAGCTTTCTTT.

V is TRBV7-9 and J is TRBJ2-2, with TRBD1 matching 8 bases. Trimming at V came to 2 bases and at J to 1 base, leaving 3 bases not matched to a gene. The CDR3 runs to 16 residues. Per the germline V gene, CDR1 is SEHNR and CDR2 is FQNEAQ (reference sequence). CDR3: CASSLRTGMNTGELFF. CDR3 coding DNA: TGTGCCAGCAGCTTAAGGACAGGGATGAACACCGGGGAGCTGTTTTTT.

V and J are TRBV18 and TRBJ1-1; 7 nucleotides align to TRBD1. CDR3 size: 14 residues. V dropped 1 base and J dropped 5; count of bases not matched to a gene: 4. The germline gives CDR1 KGHSH, CDR2 LQKENI. The CDR3 DNA sequence: TGTGCCAGCTCACCACTAGACAGGGTTACTGAAGCTTTCTTT. Its translation is CASSPLDRVTEAFF.

This clone appeared a single time. The chain joins TRBV19 to TRBJ2-7; 10 nucleotides line up with TRBD1. J gave up 4 bases and V 4 bases, and 7 bases lay outside the gene matches. This CDR3 contains 15 residues. Germline assignment: CDR1 LNHDA and CDR2 SQIVND (reference sequence). CDR3 sequence (DNA): TGTGCCAGTAGTAGGGGACAGGGGTACAAATACGAGCAGTACTTC. Its translation: CASSRGQGYKYEQYF.

V gene TRBV19 combines with J gene TRBJ1-2; D is possibly TRBD1 (6 bases). This CDR3 is built from 15 residues. Trimming cost V 3 bases and J 7 bases, with 18 bases left between them. CDR1 and CDR2 from the germline V gene are LNHDA and SQIVND (reference sequence). The CDR3 DNA follows: TGTGCCAGTAGTATTTATCCCGGGGGCGCCTTTGGCTACACCTTC. It is translated as CASSIYPGGAFGYTF.

This chain links TRBV14 with TRBJ1-6, with D maybe TRBD1 (5 bases). V dropped 4 bases and J dropped 9 bases, with 13 bases sitting between them. The CDR3 is 14 residues long. Per germline, CDR1 SGHDN and CDR2 FVKESK. CDR3 in amino acids: CASSLGRAFSPLHF. The CDR3 DNA sequence: TGTGCCAGCAGCCTGGGACGGGCTTTTTCACCCCTCCACTTT.

This chain connects TRBV12-3 or TRBV12-4 to TRBJ1-1; D not resolved. Trimming cost V 3 bases and J 8 bases, with 7 bases left between them. The CDR3 consists of 11 residues. The CDR3, as DNA: TGTGCCAGCAGTTTCCGAGCCGAAGCTTTCTTT. Amino acid sequence: CASSFRAEAFF.

The rearrangement links TRBV6-2 or TRBV6-3 to TRBJ1-5; D possibly corresponds to TRBD1 (6 bases). The CDR3 length is 18 residues. V lost 5 bases and J 2 bases, leaving 22 bases between the germline ends. The germline V gene encodes CDR1 MNHEY and CDR2 SVGEGT. In DNA, the CDR3 is TGTGCCAGCAGTCGGCCTTGGGGGGCGTCCCAGGGCAATCAGCCCCAGCATTTT. Translated, it gives CASSRPWGASQGNQPQHF.

The genes are TRBV18 and TRBJ1-5, with a weak D call TRBD1 (5 bases). CDR3 length: 13 residues. Trimming removed 2 bases at V and 8 bases at J, with 10 bases between. In germline, CDR1 is KGHSH, CDR2 LQKENI. The CDR3 protein is CASSPSGREPQHF. The DNA for the CDR3 is TGTGCCAGCTCACCATCAGGGCGAGAGCCCCAGCATTTT.

V is TRBV15 and J is TRBJ2-5, with D possibly being TRBD1 or TRBD2 (6 bases each). The germline V gene encodes CDR1 LNHNV and CDR2 YYDKDF (reference sequence). Trimming cost V 1 base and J 2 bases, with 17 bases left between them. The CDR3 loop spans 17 amino acids. Here the CDR3 reads CATSRVPGADIQETQYF. Here the CDR3 DNA reads TGTGCCACCAGCAGAGTGCCGGGGGCCGATATACAAGAGACCCAGTACTTC.